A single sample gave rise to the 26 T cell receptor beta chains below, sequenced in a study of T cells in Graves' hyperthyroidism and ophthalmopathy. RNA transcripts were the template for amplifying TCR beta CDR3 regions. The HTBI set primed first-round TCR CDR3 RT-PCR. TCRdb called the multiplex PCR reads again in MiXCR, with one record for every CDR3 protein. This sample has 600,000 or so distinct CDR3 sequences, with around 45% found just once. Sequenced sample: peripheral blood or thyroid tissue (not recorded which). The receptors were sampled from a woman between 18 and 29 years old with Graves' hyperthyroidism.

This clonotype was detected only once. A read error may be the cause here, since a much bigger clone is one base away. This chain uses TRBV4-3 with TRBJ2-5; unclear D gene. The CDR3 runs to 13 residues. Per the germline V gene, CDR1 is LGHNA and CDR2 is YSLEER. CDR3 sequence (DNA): TGCGCCAGCAGCCCCCAACAGCAAGAGACCCAGTGCTTC. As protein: CASSPQQQETQCF.

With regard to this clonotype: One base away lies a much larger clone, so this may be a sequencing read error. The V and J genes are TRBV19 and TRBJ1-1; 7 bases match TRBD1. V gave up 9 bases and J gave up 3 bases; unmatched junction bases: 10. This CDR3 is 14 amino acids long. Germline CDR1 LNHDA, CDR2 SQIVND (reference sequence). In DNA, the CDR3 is TGTGCCAGCGACGGAACAGGGGCAGACACTGAAGCTTTCTTT. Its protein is CASDGTGADTEAFF.

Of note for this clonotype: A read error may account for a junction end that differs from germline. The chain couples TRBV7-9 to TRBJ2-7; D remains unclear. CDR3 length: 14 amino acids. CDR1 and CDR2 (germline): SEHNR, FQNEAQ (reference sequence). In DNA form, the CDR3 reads TGTGCCAGCAGTGGTGTCATTAGCTCCTACGAGCAGGACTTC. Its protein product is CASSGVISSYEQDF.

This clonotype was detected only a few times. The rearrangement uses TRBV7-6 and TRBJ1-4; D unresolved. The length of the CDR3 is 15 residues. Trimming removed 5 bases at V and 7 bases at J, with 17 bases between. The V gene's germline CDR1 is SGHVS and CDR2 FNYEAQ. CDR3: CASSAGSVESEKLFF. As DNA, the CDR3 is TGTGCCAGCAGCGCCGGGTCCGTCGAGAGTGAAAAACTGTTTTTT. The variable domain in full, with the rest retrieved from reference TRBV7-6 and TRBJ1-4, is GAGVSQSPRYKVTKRGQDVALRCDPISGHVSLYWYRQALGQGPEFLTYFNYEAQQDKSGLPNDRFSAERPEGSISTLTIQRTEQRDSAMYRCASSAGSVESEKLFFGSGTQLSVL.

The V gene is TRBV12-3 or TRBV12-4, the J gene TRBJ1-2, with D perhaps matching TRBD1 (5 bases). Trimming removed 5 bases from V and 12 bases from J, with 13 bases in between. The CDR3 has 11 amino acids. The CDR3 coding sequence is TGTGCCAGCAGTCCTGACAGTGGAAACACCTTC. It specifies CASSPDSGNTF.

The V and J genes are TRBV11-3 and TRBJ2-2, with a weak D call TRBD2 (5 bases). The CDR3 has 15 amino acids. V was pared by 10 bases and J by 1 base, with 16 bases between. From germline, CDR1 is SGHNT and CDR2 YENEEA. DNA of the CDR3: TGTGCCACTTCAAGACCGGGGATGAACACCGGGGAGCTGTTTTTT. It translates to CATSRPGMNTGELFF.

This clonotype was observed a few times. CDR3 nucleotide sequence: TGCCTAGGACAGGGAGGGACTGAAGCTTTCTTT. As protein: CLGQGGTEAFF. The rearrangement joins TRBV20-1 to TRBJ1-1; 8 nucleotides line up with TRBD1. The CDR3 covers 11 residues. Germline V CDR1 and CDR2: DFQATT, SNEGSKA (reference sequence).

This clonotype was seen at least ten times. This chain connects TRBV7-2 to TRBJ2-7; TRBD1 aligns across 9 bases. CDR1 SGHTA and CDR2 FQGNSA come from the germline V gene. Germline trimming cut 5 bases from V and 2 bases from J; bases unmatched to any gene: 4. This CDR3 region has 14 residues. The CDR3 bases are TGTGCCAGCAGCCCCCGGACAGGGGCCTACGAGCAGTACTTC. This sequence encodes CASSPRTGAYEQYF.

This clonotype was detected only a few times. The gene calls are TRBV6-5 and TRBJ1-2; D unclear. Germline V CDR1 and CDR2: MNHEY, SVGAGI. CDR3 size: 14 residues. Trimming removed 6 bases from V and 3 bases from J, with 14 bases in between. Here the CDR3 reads CASRPSAVDYGYTF. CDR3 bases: TGTGCCAGCAGACCCTCCGCAGTAGACTATGGCTACACCTTC.

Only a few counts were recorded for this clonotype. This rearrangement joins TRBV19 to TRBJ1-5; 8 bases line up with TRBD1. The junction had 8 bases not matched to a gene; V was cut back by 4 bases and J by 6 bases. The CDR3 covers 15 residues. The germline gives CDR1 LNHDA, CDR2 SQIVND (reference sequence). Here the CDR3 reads CASSTGQGSSQPQHF. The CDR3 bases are TGTGCCAGTAGTACAGGACAGGGATCCAGTCAGCCCCAGCATTTT.

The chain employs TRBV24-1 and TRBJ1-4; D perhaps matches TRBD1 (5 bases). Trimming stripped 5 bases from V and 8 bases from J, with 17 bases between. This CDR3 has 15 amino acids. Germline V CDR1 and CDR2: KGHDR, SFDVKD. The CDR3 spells CATSAFGGPSEKLFF. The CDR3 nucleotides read TGTGCCACCAGTGCCTTTGGGGGACCGTCCGAAAAACTGTTTTTT.

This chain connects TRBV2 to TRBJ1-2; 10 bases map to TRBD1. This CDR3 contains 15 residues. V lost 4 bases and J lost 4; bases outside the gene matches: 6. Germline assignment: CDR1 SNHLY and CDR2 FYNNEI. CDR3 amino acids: CASSARDRGVYGYTF. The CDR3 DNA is TGTGCCAGCAGTGCCCGGGACAGGGGCGTCTATGGCTACACCTTC.

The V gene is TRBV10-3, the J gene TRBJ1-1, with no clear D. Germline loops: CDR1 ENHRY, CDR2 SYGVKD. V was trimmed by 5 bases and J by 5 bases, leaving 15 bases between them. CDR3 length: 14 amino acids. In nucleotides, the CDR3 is TGTGCCATCAGTTATTACGTTGGCCGGACTGAAGCTTTCTTT. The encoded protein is CAISYYVGRTEAFF.

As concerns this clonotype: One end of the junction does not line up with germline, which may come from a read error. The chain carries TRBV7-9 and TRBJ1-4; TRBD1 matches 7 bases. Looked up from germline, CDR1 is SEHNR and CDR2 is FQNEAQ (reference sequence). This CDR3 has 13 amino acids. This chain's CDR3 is CASSLTVSSGQSF. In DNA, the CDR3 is TGTGCCAGCAGCTTAACCGTCAGTTCGGGACAGTCTTTT.

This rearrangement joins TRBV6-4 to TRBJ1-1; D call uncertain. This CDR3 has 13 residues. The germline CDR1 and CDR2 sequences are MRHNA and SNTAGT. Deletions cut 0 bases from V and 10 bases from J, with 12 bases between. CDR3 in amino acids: CASSDSSQSRAFF. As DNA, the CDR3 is TGTGCCAGCAGTGACTCTAGCCAGTCACGAGCTTTCTTT.

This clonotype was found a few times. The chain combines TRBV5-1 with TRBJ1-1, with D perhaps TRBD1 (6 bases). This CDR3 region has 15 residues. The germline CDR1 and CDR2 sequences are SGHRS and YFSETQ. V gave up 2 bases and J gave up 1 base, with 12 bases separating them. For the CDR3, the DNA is TGCGCCAGCAGCTTCTGGACAGACTCGAACACTGAAGCTTTCTTT. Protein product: CASSFWTDSNTEAFF.

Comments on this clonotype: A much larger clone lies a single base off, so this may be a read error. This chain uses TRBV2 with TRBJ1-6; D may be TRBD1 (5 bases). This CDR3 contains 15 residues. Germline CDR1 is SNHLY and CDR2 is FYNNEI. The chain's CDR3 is CAGSEYGAASSPLHF. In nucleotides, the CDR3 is TGTGCCGGCAGTGAATACGGGGCGGCGAGTTCACCCCTCCACTTT.

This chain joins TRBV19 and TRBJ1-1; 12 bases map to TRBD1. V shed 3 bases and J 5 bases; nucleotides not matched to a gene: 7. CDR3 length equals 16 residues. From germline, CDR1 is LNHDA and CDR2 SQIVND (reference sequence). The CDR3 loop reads CASSITGTGGITEAFF. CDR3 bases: TGTGCCAGTAGTATTACTGGGACAGGGGGCATTACTGAAGCTTTCTTT.

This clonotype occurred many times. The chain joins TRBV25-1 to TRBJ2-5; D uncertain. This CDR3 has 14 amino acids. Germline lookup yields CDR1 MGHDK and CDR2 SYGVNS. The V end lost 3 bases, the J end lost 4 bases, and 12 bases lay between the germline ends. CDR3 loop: CASSDGLVGETQYF. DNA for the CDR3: TGTGCCAGCAGTGACGGGCTAGTCGGAGAGACCCAGTACTTC.

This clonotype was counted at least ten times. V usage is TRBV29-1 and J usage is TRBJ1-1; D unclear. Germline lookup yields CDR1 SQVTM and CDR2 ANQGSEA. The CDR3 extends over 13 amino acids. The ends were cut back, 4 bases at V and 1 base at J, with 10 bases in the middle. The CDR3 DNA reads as TGCAGCGTTGGTGAGGGAGGGAACACTGAAGCTTTCTTT. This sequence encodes CSVGEGGNTEAFF. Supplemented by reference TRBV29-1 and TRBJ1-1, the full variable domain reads SAVISQKPSRDICQRGTSLTIQCQVDSQVTMMFWYRQQPGQSLTLIATANQGSEATYESGFVIDKFPISRPNLTFSTLTVSNMSPEDSSIYLCSVGEGGNTEAFFGQGTRLTVV.

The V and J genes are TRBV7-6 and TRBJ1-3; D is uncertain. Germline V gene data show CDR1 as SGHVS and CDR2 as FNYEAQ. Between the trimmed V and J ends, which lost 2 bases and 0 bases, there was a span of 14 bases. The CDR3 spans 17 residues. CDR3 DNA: TGTGCCAGCAGCTTACCAGCCGGGTTCAACTCTGGAAACACCATATATTTT. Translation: CASSLPAGFNSGNTIYF.

The CDR3 DNA reads TGCAGTGCTAGCCTCCCGCGGGAGGGGGGAGAGCAGTACTTC. Amino acids: CSASLPREGGEQYF. The rearrangement links TRBV20-1 to TRBJ2-7, with 9 bases that match TRBD2. The CDR3 loop spans 14 amino acids. The germline V gene has CDR1 DFQATT and CDR2 SNEGSKA (reference sequence). After removal of 3 bases from V and 7 bases from J, the junction contained 10 bases not matched to a gene.

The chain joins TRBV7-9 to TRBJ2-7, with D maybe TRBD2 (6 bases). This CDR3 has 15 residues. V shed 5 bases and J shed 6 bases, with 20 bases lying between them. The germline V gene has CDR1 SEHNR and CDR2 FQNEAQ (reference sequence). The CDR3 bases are TGTGCCAGCAGCCAAGGGGCGGGAACCTCTGGCGAGCAGTACTTC. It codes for CASSQGAGTSGEQYF.

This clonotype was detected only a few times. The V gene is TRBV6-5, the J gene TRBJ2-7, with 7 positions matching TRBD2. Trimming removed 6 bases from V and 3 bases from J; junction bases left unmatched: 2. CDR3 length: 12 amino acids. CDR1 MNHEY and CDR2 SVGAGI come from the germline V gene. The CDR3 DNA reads TGTGCCAGCAGAGGGACTAACTACGAGCAGTACTTC. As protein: CASRGTNYEQYF.

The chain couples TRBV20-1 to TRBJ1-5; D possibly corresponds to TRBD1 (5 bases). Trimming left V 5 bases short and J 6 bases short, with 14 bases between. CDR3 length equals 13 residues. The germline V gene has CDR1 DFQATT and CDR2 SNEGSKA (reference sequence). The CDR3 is CSASPGPFQPQHF. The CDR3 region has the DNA TGCAGTGCTTCACCGGGACCTTTTCAGCCCCAGCATTTT.

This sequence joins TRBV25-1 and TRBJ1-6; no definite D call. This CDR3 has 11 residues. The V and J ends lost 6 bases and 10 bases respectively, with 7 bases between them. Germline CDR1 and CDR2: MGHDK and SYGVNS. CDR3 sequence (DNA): TGTGCCAGCAGCAAGGGCTCACCCCTCCACTTT. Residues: CASSKGSPLHF.